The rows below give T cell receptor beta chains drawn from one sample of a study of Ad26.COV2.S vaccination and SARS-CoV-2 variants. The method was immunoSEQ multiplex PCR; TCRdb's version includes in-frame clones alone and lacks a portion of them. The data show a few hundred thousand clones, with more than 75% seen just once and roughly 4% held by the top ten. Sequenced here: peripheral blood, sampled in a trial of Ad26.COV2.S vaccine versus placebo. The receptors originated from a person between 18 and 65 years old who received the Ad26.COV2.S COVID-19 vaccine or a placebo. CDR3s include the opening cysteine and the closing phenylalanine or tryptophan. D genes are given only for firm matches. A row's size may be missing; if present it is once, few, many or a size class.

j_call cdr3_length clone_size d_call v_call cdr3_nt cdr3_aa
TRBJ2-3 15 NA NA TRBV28 TGTGCCAGCACGGCGAGGGATTGGAATAGGAATACGCAGTATTTT CASTARDWNRNTQYF
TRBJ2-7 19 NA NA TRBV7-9 TGTGCCAGCACCTACCCGTCGAACCGCGGGGATACGGGCTACTACGAGCAGTACTTC CASTYPSNRGDTGYYEQYF
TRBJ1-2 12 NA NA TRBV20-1 TGCAGTGCTAGTCTGGGGATCCGGGGCTACACCTTC CSASLGIRGYTF
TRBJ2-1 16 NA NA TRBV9 TGTGCCAGCAGCGCACAGGGCTATAGCTCCTACAATGAGCAGTTCTTC CASSAQGYSSYNEQFF
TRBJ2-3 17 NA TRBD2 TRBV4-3 TGCGCCAGCAGCCAAGATTGGTCGGCTAGCGGGGTGGATACGCAGTATTTT CASSQDWSASGVDTQYF
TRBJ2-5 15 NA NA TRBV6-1 TGTGCCAGCAGTGAGAACCCAGGGGTGGGAGAGACCCAGTACTTC CASSENPGVGETQYF
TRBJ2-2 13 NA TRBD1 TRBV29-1 TGCAGCGCCGAGAGGGGGCCCACCGGGGAGCTGTTTTTT CSAERGPTGELFF
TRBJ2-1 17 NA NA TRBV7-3 TGTGCCAGCAGCCCCACGTCTTTGGGGGCCTCCTACAATGAGCAGTTCTTC CASSPTSLGASYNEQFF
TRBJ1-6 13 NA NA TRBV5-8 TGTGCCAGCACCCGTAGGGCCGGGACGGGAGTAAGATTT CASTRRAGTGVRF
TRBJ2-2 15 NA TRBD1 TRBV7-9 TGTGCCAGCAGCTTAGGGTTGCGTCGGGACAGGGGACTGTTTTTT CASSLGLRRDRGLFF
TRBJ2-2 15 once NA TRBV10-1 TGCGCCAGCAGTGAGTGGCAAGGAGGCACCGGGGAGCTGTTTTTT CASSEWQGGTGELFF
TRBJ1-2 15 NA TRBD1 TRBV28 TGTGCCAGCAGCCCCTCTTACGACAGGGGGTTTGGCTACACCTTC CASSPSYDRGFGYTF
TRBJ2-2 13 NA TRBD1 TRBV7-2 TGTGCCAGCAGCCCGACAGGGGCCGGGGAGCTGTTTTTT CASSPTGAGELFF
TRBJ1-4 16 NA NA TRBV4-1 TGCGCCAGCAGCCCGGAGTCGTGGTCTACGAATGAAAAACTGTTTTTT CASSPESWSTNEKLFF
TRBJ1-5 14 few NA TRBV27 TGTGCCAGCAGTTTAGCGGGACTCAATCAGCCCCAGCATTTT CASSLAGLNQPQHF
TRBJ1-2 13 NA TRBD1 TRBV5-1 TGCGCCAGCAGCTTAGTCAGGGACAGGATAATTATCTTC CASSLVRDRIIIF
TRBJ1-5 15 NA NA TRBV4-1 TGCGCCAGCAGCCAATTCTTCCAGGGCGAACAGCCCCAGCATTTT CASSQFFQGEQPQHF
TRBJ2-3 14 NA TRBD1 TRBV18 TGTGCCAGCTCACCGACAGGGCCCACAGATACGCAGTATTTT CASSPTGPTDTQYF
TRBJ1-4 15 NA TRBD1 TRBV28 TGTGCCAGCAGTTTGTCGGGACAGCATAATGAAAAACTGTTTTTT CASSLSGQHNEKLFF
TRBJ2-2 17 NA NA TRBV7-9 TGTGCCAGCAGCTTATCCCGAGCGGGTCGCGGCACCGGGGAGCTGTTTTTT CASSLSRAGRGTGELFF
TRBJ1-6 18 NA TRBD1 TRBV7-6 TGTGCCAGCAGCTCGAACCCGGACAGGGGCGGTTATAATTCACCCCTCCACTTT CASSSNPDRGGYNSPLHF
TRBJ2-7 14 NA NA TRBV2 TGTGCCAGCACTGGACTCTTAAGGATCCACGAGCAGTACTTC CASTGLLRIHEQYF
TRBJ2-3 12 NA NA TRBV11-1 TGTGCCAGCAGTCAAACTAGAGATACGCAGTATTTT CASSQTRDTQYF
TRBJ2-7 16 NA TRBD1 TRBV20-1 TGCAGTGCTAGTCGCCCAGGGGGCCTGATTTCCTACGAGCAGTACTTC CSASRPGGLISYEQYF
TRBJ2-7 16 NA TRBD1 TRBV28 TGTGCCAGCAGTTTATTTTCTGGGACAGGGGCCTACGAGCAGTACTTC CASSLFSGTGAYEQYF
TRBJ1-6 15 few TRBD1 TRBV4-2 TGTGCCAGCAGCCAAGATGGGACAGGGGTCATTCCCCTCCACTTT CASSQDGTGVIPLHF
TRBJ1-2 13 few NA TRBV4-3 TGCGCCAGCAGCCAAGATCGGTGGTATGGCTACACCTTC CASSQDRWYGYTF
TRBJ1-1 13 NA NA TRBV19 TGTGCCAGTAGTATCCAGGGGAACACTGAAGCTTTCTTT CASSIQGNTEAFF
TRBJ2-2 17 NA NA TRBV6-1 TGTGCCAGCAGTGAAAGGGTTCCCGGGTCGAACACCGGGGAGCTGTTTTTT CASSERVPGSNTGELFF
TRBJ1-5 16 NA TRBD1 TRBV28 TGTGCCAGCAGCCTTCCCAGGGGACAGGGCAATCAGCCCCAGCATTTT CASSLPRGQGNQPQHF